This T cell receptor beta chain was captured by sequencing in a study of cytomegalovirus exposure and HLA in healthy donors. The wider study: In an earlier analysis, some 110 million unique TCR beta sequences were found from some 200 million T cells. Broader study findings: The authors listed 164 TCR beta chains as cytomegalovirus-associated.

Researchers ran the PCR with 60 Vbeta and 13 Jbeta primers. TCRdb's copy holds only in-frame clones and misses some; the assay was immunoSEQ multiplex PCR. The sample has 95,000 to 150,000 clones, roughly 69% seen once. CDR3 length equals 17 residues. The ends lost 2 bases at V and 2 bases at J; junction bases unmatched: 9. Germline V gene data show CDR1 as LGHNA and CDR2 as YSLEER. Comments on this clone: No antigen is known for it.

The chain uses TRBV4-3 and TRBJ2-3; 8 bases fit TRBD2. The sequenced sample was PBMCs. The clonotype comes from a woman in her 40s in good health and CMV-seropositive. The CDR3 protein is CASSQSGAGGSTDTQYF. DNA of the CDR3: TGCGCCAGCAGCCAAAGTGGTGCGGGGGGTTCCACAGATACGCAGTATTTT.